This T cell receptor (beta chain) was obtained from a study of T cell clusters in autoimmune cytopenias (dated by TCRdb to 2018 to 2020). For the wider study: TRB sequencing reached a median depth of approximately 56,000 reads per sample and yielded a median of 2,350 distinct TRB clonotypes per sample. In autoimmune cytopenia patients, peripheral blood TRB and IGH repertoires were sequenced during active disease and over treatment follow-up, together with healthy, CLL and autoimmune hepatitis controls. The goal of the study was to find out whether patients with autoimmune cytopenia have a disease-specific immune repertoire signature that could be used as a blood-based biomarker.

For each sample, TRB amplification used 250 to 300 ng of peripheral blood genomic DNA, equal to 35,000 to 45,000 genome equivalents. The CDR3 sequence holds 17 residues, the cysteine and phenylalanine included. The protein alone is recorded here. According to the germline V gene, CDR1 reads SGHRS and CDR2 reads YFSETQ. General study outcomes and caveats: Shifts in the TRB repertoire, including less even repertoires in secondary cytopenia and CLL, were mostly a reflection of lymphoma bias and not of autoimmunity. The T cell clusters were defined only in silico, and the functional role of the clusters was left to be validated experimentally. Compared with active autoimmune hepatitis patients, healthy donors had almost three times as many exclusive TRB clusters, a finding consistent with an autoimmunity-wide signature. The cluster-lack signature was not observed for secondary cytopenia versus CLL, as the signature was apparently masked by the dominant lymphoma-associated repertoire. GLIPH results suggested that primary autoimmune cytopenia patients were missing physiological T cell clusters, with 50 to 55 clusters found only in healthy donors compared with fewer than 20 found only in patients.

Multiplex PCR with a touch-down protocol amplified TRB rearrangements, with the TRB-A and TRB-B primer pools combined in a single tube. Illumina adapters and sample indices were added to the amplicons through two consecutive PCR reactions performed with Phusion HS II polymerase. The amplicons were gel-purified using the NucleoSpin Gel and PCR Clean-up kit, after which quantification was performed by Qubit and quality was checked on an Agilent 2100 Bioanalyzer. Sequencing of the libraries was performed on an Illumina MiSeq with 600-cycle, single-indexed, paired-end runs. As for how the authors treated the data: MiXCR version 2.1.12 with the default MiXCR reference library was used to align and assemble TRB reads. A clone was defined by each unique CDR3 nucleotide sequence, and analysis was restricted to productive sequences with at least two reads. Alpha-parameterized diversity profiles (alpha 0 to 5), including the Shannon (alpha 1) and Simpson (alpha 2) indices, were computed with an R script to assess repertoire diversity. Combinatorial TRB VJ usage was calculated with the tcR package and was compared between cohorts by principal component analysis performed with ade4. GLIPH clustering of TCRbeta CDR3s was carried out on cohort pairs matched by age and read depth, and cluster frequencies were compared by Wilcoxon test. After TCRdb reprocessed the reads, each CDR3 protein sequence was kept as one row, without DNA. For this entry, the V and J calls and clone size follow TCRdb and not the study's own pipeline. The sample table gives about 7,500 distinct CDR3 sequences. 30% to 40% of the sample rests with the top ten.

For this clonotype: No antigen is known for it.

The same sample was also used in a study of T cell repertoires in aging, cancer and after chemotherapy. Drawing on the second study: Six donor age groups were covered, ranging from 30 or younger up to 70 or older, and each group contained at least three individuals. In the hematological group, the paired samples taken before and after chemotherapy came from chronic lymphocytic leukemia patients given fludarabine- or bendamustine-based regimens. In total, the full dataset held millions of TCR reads. Untreated patients with hematological or solid cancers showed significantly lower blood TCR diversity and higher clonality than age-matched healthy donors. In healthy donors, the drop in TCR diversity with age came mainly from a loss of richness, whereas in cancer patients a loss of evenness also played a part. Median generation probability increased over the chemotherapy interval in both cancer cohorts, suggesting repertoire reconstitution through rebound thymic output. According to the authors, the repertoire data do not allow conclusions to be drawn about immunological memory after chemotherapy. Hematological cancer patients had infiltration of lymphoid organs, and this infiltration may itself impair thymic emigration or peripheral T cell expansion. To look at immunoaging and at how T cells reconstitute after chemotherapy, the study profiled TCR beta repertoires in peripheral blood from both healthy donors and cancer patients. Alongside fewer than 100 healthy donors serving as a reference group, the cohort included 200 to 250 cancer patients, of whom 94 had hematological cancers and fewer than 140 had solid cancers. Processing of the TRB sequences was carried out with MiXCR versions 2.12 and 3.0.5. Shannon diversity, evenness, clonality (one minus evenness), and alpha-parameterized diversity profiles from alpha 0 to 5 were included as repertoire metrics. The IGoR algorithm was used to compute generation probabilities of clones in paired pre- and post-chemotherapy samples.

The sequencing sample was made of peripheral blood. The chain is assembled from TRBV5-1 and TRBJ2-3; the TRBD2 assignment by TCRdb is unverifiable without DNA. This sequence originates from a human donor with an autoimmune cytopenia or autoimmune hepatitis (not recorded which). For the CDR3, the sequence is CASRTGGGAYATDTQYF.